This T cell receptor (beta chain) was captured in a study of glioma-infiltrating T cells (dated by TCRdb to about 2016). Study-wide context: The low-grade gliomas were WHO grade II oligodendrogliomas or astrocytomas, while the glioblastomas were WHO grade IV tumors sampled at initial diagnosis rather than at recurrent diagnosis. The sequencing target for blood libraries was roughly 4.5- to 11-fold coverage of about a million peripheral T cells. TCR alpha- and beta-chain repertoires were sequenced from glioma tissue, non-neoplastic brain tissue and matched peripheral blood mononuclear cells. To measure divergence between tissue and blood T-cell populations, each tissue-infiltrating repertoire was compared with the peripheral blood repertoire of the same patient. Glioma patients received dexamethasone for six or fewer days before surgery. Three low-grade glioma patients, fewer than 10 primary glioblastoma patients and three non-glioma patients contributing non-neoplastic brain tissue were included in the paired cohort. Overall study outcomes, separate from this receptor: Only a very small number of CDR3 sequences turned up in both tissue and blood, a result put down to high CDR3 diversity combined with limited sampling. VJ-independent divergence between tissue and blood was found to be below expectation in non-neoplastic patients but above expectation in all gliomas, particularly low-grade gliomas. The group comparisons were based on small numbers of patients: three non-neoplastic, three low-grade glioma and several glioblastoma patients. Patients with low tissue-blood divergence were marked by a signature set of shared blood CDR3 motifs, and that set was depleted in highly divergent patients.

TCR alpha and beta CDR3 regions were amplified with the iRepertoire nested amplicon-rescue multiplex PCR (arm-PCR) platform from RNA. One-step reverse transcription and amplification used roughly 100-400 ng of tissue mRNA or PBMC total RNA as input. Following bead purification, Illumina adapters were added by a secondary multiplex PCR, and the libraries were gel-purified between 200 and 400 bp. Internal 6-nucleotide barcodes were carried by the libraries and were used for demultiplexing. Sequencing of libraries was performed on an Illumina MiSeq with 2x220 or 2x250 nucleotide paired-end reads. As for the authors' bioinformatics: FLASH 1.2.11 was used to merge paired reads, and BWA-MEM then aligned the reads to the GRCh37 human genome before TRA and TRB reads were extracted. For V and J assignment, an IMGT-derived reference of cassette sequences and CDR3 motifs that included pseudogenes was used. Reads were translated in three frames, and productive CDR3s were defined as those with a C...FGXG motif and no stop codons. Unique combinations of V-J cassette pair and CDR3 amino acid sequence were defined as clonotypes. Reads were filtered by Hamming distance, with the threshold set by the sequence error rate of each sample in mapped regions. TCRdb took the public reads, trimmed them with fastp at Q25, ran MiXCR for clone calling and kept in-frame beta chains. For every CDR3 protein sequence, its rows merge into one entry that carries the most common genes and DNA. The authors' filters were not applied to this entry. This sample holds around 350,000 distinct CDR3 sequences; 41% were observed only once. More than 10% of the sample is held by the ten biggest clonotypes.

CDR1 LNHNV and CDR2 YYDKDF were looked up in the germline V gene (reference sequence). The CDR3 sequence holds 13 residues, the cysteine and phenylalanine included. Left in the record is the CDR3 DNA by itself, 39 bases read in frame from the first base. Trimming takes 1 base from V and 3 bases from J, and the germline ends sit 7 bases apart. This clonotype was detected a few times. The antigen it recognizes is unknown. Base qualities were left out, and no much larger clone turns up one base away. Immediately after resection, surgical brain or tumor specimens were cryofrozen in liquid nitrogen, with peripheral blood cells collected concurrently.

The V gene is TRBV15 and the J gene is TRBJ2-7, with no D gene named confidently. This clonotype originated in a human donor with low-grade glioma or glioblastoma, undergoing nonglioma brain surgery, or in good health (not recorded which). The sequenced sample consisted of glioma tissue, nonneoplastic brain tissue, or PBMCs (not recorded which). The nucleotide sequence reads TGTGCCACCAGCAGAGTGGGAAGCTACGAGCAGTACTTC. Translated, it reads CATSRVGSYEQYF.